The subject of this entry is one TCR beta chain. In the original analysis: Quantification of nucleated cells was approximated via reference gene primer amplification. Sequenced by immunoSEQ multiplex PCR; TCRdb stores in-frame clones only, minus some. D and trimming come from the DNA, and the V and J calls and clone size come from that table. The repertoire includes under 250,000 clones, approximately 90% of them detected once, and 3% to 3.5% sits in the top ten. This CDR3 is built from 15 residues. J gave up 5 bases and V 2 bases, and 5 bases lay outside the gene matches. Germline-derived CDR1 and CDR2 are SGHTS and YDEGEE. These data come from a study of blood T cell repertoires in COVID-19. On the study more broadly: Spain, Italy and the United States supplied samples that represented acute and convalescent COVID-19. The analysed material was cDNA or gDNA that came from T cells, B-cell-depleted T cells, or PBMCs.

This clonotype was obtained from a man between 18 and 29 years old with active or convalescent COVID-19. The chain carries TRBV5-8 and TRBJ2-3, with 10 bases that match TRBD1. Material for sequencing was peripheral blood. CDR3 sequence reads: CASSFDRGRKDTQYF. The CDR3 nucleotides are TGTGCCAGCAGCTTCGACAGGGGGCGTAAAGATACGCAGTATTTT.